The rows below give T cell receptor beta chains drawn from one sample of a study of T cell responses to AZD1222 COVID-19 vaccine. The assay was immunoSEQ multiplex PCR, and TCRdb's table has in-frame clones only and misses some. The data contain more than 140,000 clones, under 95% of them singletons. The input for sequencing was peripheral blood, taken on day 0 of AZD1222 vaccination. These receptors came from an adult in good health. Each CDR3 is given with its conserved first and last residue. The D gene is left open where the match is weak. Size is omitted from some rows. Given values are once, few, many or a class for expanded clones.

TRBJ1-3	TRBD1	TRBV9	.	TGTGCCAGCAGCGATAAGATTACAGGGGGCGCAGATGGAAACACCATATATTTT	CASSDKITGGADGNTIYF
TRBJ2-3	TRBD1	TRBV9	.	TGTGCCAGCAGGGGACAGGGAGGAATCACAGATACGCAGTATTTT	CASRGQGGITDTQYF
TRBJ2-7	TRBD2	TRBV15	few	TGTGCCACCAGCAGAGCCGCGACTAGCGGAGGTTACGAGCAGTACTTC	CATSRAATSGGYEQYF
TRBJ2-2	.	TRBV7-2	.	TGTGCCAGCAGCTTACGGCGGACCGGGGAGCTGTTTTTT	CASSLRRTGELFF
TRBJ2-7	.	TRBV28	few	TGTGCCAGCAGTTCTTGGGGCCTACTCTCCTACGAGCAGTACTTC	CASSSWGLLSYEQYF
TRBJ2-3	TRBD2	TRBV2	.	TGTGCCAGCAGTGACGGGACTAGCGCGCAGTATTTT	CASSDGTSAQYF
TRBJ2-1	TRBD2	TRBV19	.	TGTGCCAGTAAGATAGGGACTAGCGGCTACAATGAGCAGTTCTTC	CASKIGTSGYNEQFF
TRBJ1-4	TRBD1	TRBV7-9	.	TGTGCCAGCAGCTCGGGACTGACAGGGGAGGTGACTAATGAAAAACTGTTTTTT	CASSSGLTGEVTNEKLFF
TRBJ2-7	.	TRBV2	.	TGTGCCAGCAGTGATGAGTCCTCTAGCGAGCAGTACTTC	CASSDESSSEQYF
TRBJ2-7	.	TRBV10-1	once	TGCGCCAGCAGTGAGTGGGAACTCTTCTACGAGCAGTACTTC	CASSEWELFYEQYF
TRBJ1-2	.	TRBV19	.	TGTGCCACCGCGGCAGGGTCTAACTATGGCTACACCTTC	CATAAGSNYGYTF
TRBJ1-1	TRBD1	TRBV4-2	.	TGTGCCAGCAGCCCGGGGACAGGAGGCCCCATGAACACTGAAGCTTTCTTT	CASSPGTGGPMNTEAFF
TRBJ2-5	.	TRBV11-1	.	TGTGCCAGCAGCTTGAACAGGGTCCAAGAGACCCAGTACTTC	CASSLNRVQETQYF
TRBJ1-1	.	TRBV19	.	TGTGCCAGTAGTCCCCCGCGTAGGGGGGCCCCTGAAGCTTTCTTT	CASSPPRRGAPEAFF
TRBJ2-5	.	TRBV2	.	TGTGCCAGCAGTTACCAAGAGACCCAGTACTTC	CASSYQETQYF
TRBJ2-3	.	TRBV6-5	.	TGTGCCAGCAGCCCCGGTCTGCGGGATGGAGATACGCAGTATTTT	CASSPGLRDGDTQYF
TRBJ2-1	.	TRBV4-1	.	TGCGCCAGCAGCCAAAATAACCCGGGTGGTGAGCAGTTCTTC	CASSQNNPGGEQFF
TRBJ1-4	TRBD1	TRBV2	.	TGTGCCAGCAGGTACGGGACAGCAGAGGAAAAACTGTTTTTT	CASRYGTAEEKLFF
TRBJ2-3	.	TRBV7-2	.	TGTGCCAGCTCCCGGGCCACAGATACGCAGTATTTT	CASSRATDTQYF
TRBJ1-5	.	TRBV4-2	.	TGTGCCAGCAGCCGCAGGGGTGGCAATCAGCCCCAGCATTTT	CASSRRGGNQPQHF
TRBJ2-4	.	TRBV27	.	TGTGCCAGCAGTCCCCGGGACTGGCACATTCAGTACTTC	CASSPRDWHIQYF
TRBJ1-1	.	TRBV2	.	TGTGCCAGCAGGGCCGACATGGTCGAAGCTTTCTTT	CASRADMVEAFF
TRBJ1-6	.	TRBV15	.	TGTGCCACCAGACTTGGGGGAGCTAATTCACCCCTCCACTTT	CATRLGGANSPLHF
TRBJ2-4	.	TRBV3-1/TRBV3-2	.	TGTGCCAGCAGCGTCGCTAGCGTTGGGGATCCCAAAAACATTCAGTACTTC	CASSVASVGDPKNIQYF
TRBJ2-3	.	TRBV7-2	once	TGTGCCAGCAGCTTAACGCAGACCACAGATACGCAGTATTTT	CASSLTQTTDTQYF
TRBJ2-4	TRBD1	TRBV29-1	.	TGCAGCGCTGTCACGACAGGGGGCGCCAAAAACATTCAGTACTTC	CSAVTTGGAKNIQYF
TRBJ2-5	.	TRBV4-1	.	TGCGCCAGCAGCCAGACCGACCTCTCGAGCCAAGAGACCCAGTACTTC	CASSQTDLSSQETQYF
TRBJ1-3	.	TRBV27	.	TGTGCCAGCAGTTCGAGGGAGAGTCCAAACACCATATATTTT	CASSSRESPNTIYF
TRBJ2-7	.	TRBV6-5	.	TGTGCCAGCAGCATGGACCCGGAACCCCCCTACGAGCAGTACTTC	CASSMDPEPPYEQYF
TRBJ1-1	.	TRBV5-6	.	TGTGCCAGGGACCCCTGGGGTAGGAACACTGAAGCTTTCTTT	CARDPWGRNTEAFF
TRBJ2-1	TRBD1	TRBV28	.	TGTGCCAGCAGTAGACGGACAGGGGCAATATTCAATGAGCAGTTCTTC	CASSRRTGAIFNEQFF
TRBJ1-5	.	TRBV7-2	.	TGTGCCAGCAGCTTAGATCCCATTAGCAATCAGCCCCAGCATTTT	CASSLDPISNQPQHF
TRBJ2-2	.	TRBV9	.	TGTGCCAGCAGCGTAGGAAATTGGGGTTCGAACACCGGGGAGCTGTTTTTT	CASSVGNWGSNTGELFF
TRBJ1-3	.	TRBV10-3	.	TGTGCCTCGCAGGGGTACTCTGGAAACACCATATATTTT	CASQGYSGNTIYF
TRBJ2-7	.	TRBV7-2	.	TGTGCCAGCAGTTCGGACAATTCCTACGAGCAGTACTTC	CASSSDNSYEQYF
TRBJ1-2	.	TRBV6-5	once	TGTGCCAGCACGCTGAAGGCGAGGGCGAACTATGGCTACACCTTC	CASTLKARANYGYTF
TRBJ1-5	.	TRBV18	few	TGTGCCAGCTCACCAGAGGGGGTCCACCAGCATTTT	CASSPEGVHQHF
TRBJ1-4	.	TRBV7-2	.	TGTGCCAGCAGCCTACAGGGAGGAACTAATGAAAAACTGTTTTTT	CASSLQGGTNEKLFF
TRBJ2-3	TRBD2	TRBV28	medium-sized	TGTGCCAGCAGAGGGAGCGGGAGTTGGGTAGATACGCAGTATTTT	CASRGSGSWVDTQYF
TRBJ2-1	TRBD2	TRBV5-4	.	TGTGCCAGCAGCTTGGTGGCTGGCCTAGCGGACTACAATGAGCAGTTCTTC	CASSLVAGLADYNEQFF
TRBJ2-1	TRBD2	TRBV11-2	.	TGTGCCAGCAGCTTAACCCCCGGGCTAGCGGGAGATCTTGAGCAGTTCTTC	CASSLTPGLAGDLEQFF
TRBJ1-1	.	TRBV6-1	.	TGTGCCAGCAGTGAAGAGAGGACTCTCTTCTTT	CASSEERTLFF
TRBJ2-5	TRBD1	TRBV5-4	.	TGTGCCAGCAGCACGGGGACAGTCCAAGAGACCCAGTACTTC	CASSTGTVQETQYF
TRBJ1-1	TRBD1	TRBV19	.	TGTGCCAGTAGTTCCCGGACAGGGGTAGGAGCCGAAGCTTTCTTT	CASSSRTGVGAEAFF
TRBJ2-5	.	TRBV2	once	TGTGCCAGCAGCAAGACCGGGAGACAAGAGACCCAGTACTTC	CASSKTGRQETQYF